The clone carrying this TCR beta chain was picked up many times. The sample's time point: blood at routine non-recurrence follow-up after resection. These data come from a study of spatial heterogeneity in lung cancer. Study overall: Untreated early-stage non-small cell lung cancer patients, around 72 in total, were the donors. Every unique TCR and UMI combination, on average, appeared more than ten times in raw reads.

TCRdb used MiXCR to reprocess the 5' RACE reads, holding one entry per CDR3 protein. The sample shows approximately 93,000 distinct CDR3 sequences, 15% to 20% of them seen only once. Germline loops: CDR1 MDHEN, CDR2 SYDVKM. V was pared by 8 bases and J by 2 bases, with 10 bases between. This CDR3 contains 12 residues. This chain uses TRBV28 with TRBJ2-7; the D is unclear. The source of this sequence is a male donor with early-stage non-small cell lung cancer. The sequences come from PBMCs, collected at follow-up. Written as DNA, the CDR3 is TGTGCCAGCTCCGGACCAACCTACGAGCAGTACTTC. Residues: CASSGPTYEQYF.